The rows below give T cell receptor beta chains drawn from one sample of a study of CD8 T cells in ankylosing spondylitis. One entry per CDR3 protein results from TCRdb running MiXCR on the 5' RACE reads. The profile shows about 150,000 distinct CDR3 sequences, 7% to 8% of them singletons. Input material: blood, either unsorted or a sorted T cell fraction (not recorded which). These receptors were obtained from a female donor with ankylosing spondylitis or in good health (not recorded which). Each CDR3 is given with its conserved first and last residue. A D gene is named only where the DNA matches it firmly. Some rows mark clone size as missing; the rest say once, few, many or name a class of expanded clone.

many,TRBJ2-7,TRBV4-1,NA,TGCGCCAGCAGCCCCGCAATGGGCTCGCACGAGCAGTACTTC,CASSPAMGSHEQYF
many,TRBJ1-4,TRBV7-2,NA,TGTGCCAGCAGCTGGCCGGGGCGTGAAGGGGAAAAACTGTTTTTT,CASSWPGREGEKLFF
many,TRBJ2-7,TRBV28,NA,TGTGCCAGCAGTTTAATATGGACAGCCAGCTCCTACGAGCAGTACTTC,CASSLIWTASSYEQYF
NA,TRBJ2-4,TRBV5-1,NA,TGCGCCAGCAGCTTAGACCAGGGGGGGCTTCAGTACTTC,CASSLDQGGLQYF
many,TRBJ1-5,TRBV4-3,NA,TGCGCCAGCAGTCAAGGGTACAGCAATCAGCCCCAGCATTTT,CASSQGYSNQPQHF
few,TRBJ1-3,TRBV18,NA,TGTGCCAGCTCACCCTTACAGGCTTACTCTGGAAACACCATATATTTT,CASSPLQAYSGNTIYF
many,TRBJ1-2,TRBV28,TRBD1,TGTGCCAGCAGTACGGGACAGGGGGCCGTAGGCTACACCTTC,CASSTGQGAVGYTF
many,TRBJ1-2,TRBV7-2,NA,TGTGCCAGCAGCCCCGGACCGGGACTGCCCAACTATGGCTACACCTTC,CASSPGPGLPNYGYTF
many,TRBJ1-6,TRBV6-1,TRBD1,TGTGCCAGCAGTCCCGGGACAGAAAATTCACCCCTCCACTTT,CASSPGTENSPLHF
many,TRBJ2-3,TRBV7-9,NA,TGTGCCAGCAGCTTAGTTTTCACAGATACGCAGTATTTT,CASSLVFTDTQYF
many,TRBJ1-6,TRBV3-1,NA,TGTGCCAGCAGCAAAACAGCAAAGGCTTCACCCCTCCACTTT,CASSKTAKASPLHF
many,TRBJ2-5,TRBV4-1,NA,TGCGCCAGCAGCCGCACAGGGCTCCAAGAGACCCAGTACTTC,CASSRTGLQETQYF
few,TRBJ2-7,TRBV30,NA,TGTGCCTGGAGTGTACGGGTAGGGATGAGCTCCTACGAGCAGTACTTC,CAWSVRVGMSSYEQYF
many,TRBJ2-3,TRBV5-1,NA,TGCGCCAGCAGACAGGGAGCAGATACGCAGTATTTT,CASRQGADTQYF
NA,TRBJ1-1,TRBV18,NA,TGTGCCAGCTCAGACACAGGGCTGAACACTGAAGCTTTCTTT,CASSDTGLNTEAFF
many,TRBJ1-4,TRBV12-3/TRBV12-4,NA,TGTGCCAGCAGTACCGCGGAGGGGGAAAAACTGTTTTTT,CASSTAEGEKLFF
many,TRBJ1-1,TRBV5-1,NA,TGCGCCAGCAGAAACAGGGCCATCCCGTCTGAAGCTTTCTTT,CASRNRAIPSEAFF
many,TRBJ1-1,TRBV9,NA,TGTGCCAGCAGCGTAGCCCCCCAAGGGGACGGTTTGGCTTTCTTT,CASSVAPQGDGLAFF
many,TRBJ2-7,TRBV28,NA,TGTGCCAGCAGCGGACCTCCTCCTAGTTACGAGCAGTACTTC,CASSGPPPSYEQYF
NA,TRBJ2-2,TRBV7-6,NA,TGTGCCAGCAGCTTAGAGACTGTGAACACCGGGGAGCTGTTTTTT,CASSLETVNTGELFF
many,TRBJ1-2,TRBV5-6,NA,TGTGCCAGCAGCTGGAGCGGCGATGGCTACACCTTC,CASSWSGDGYTF
many,TRBJ2-4,TRBV5-6,NA,TGTGCCAGCAGCTTGGCAGGGACCAAAAACATTCAGTACTTC,CASSLAGTKNIQYF
many,TRBJ2-4,TRBV20-1,TRBD2,TGCAGTGCTAGCGGGGGGGCCTTCCTGCACATTCAGTACTTC,CSASGGAFLHIQYF
many,TRBJ2-7,TRBV28,NA,TGTGCCAGCAGTCCTGATCGACAGGTTCAGTACTTC,CASSPDRQVQYF
many,TRBJ1-2,TRBV6-6,TRBD1,TGTGCCAGCAAAGGGACAGGAGTAGATGGCTACACCTTC,CASKGTGVDGYTF
few,TRBJ1-1,TRBV6-5,NA,TGTGCCAGCAGTTACAGGTACGGCGGGTGGACTGAAGCTTTCTTT,CASSYRYGGWTEAFF
many,TRBJ2-1,TRBV7-2,TRBD1,TGTGCCAGCAGTTACCGGGACAGGGTGATCGATGAGCAGTTCTTC,CASSYRDRVIDEQFF
many,TRBJ2-5,TRBV7-2,TRBD2,TGTGCCAGCAGCTTACTAGCGGGGTACCAAGAGACCCAGTACTTC,CASSLLAGYQETQYF
few,TRBJ1-2,TRBV24-1,NA,TGTGCCACCAGTGATGGAGGGTTCAACTATGGCTACACCTTC,CATSDGGFNYGYTF
many,TRBJ1-2,TRBV19,NA,TGTGCCAGTGGAACCCGGGAACAGCTTAACTATGGCTACACCTTC,CASGTREQLNYGYTF
NA,TRBJ1-1,TRBV18,TRBD1,TGTACCAGCTCACCACCGGGACAGCTGAACACTGAAGCTTTCTTT,CTSSPPGQLNTEAFF
many,TRBJ2-1,TRBV28,TRBD2,TGTGCCAGCAGTTTATATACCCCCGGGCTAGCGGGGGAGCAGTTCTTC,CASSLYTPGLAGEQFF
many,TRBJ2-1,TRBV5-1,TRBD1,TGCGCCAGCAACGGACAGGGTTTAAATGAGCAGTTCTTC,CASNGQGLNEQFF
many,TRBJ2-5,TRBV4-2,TRBD2,TGTGCCAGCAGCCAAGACCTAGCGGAACAAGAGACCCAGTACTTC,CASSQDLAEQETQYF
many,TRBJ1-2,TRBV4-2,NA,TGTGCCAGCAGCCCCCGGACAGATAACTATGGCTACACCTTC,CASSPRTDNYGYTF
many,TRBJ2-2,TRBV5-1,TRBD2,TGCGCCAGCAGCCGTCGGACTAGCGGGAATCTGAACACCGGGGAGCTGTTTTTT,CASSRRTSGNLNTGELFF
many,TRBJ1-6,TRBV25-1,NA,TGTGCCAGCAGTGAATCACAGGGTGGAGGTAATTCACCCCTCCACTTT,CASSESQGGGNSPLHF
many,TRBJ2-7,TRBV5-1,NA,TGCGCCAGCAGCGACGATTCCTACGAGCAGTACTTC,CASSDDSYEQYF
many,TRBJ2-7,TRBV15,NA,TGTGCCACCAGCAGAGAGGGGACACGGGAGCAGTACTTC,CATSREGTREQYF
many,TRBJ2-7,TRBV28,NA,TGTGCCAGCACTCTGGGTTACGAGCAGTACTTC,CASTLGYEQYF
many,TRBJ2-7,TRBV12-3/TRBV12-4,NA,TGTGCCAGCAACCGGAGGGGTTACGAGCAGTACTTC,CASNRRGYEQYF
many,TRBJ2-5,TRBV20-1,TRBD1,TGCAGTGCTAGGGAGACAGGGCGGCAAGAGACCCAGTACTTC,CSARETGRQETQYF
many,TRBJ1-2,TRBV6-1,NA,TGTGCCAGCAGTGAAGTGGACAGTAACTATGGCTACACCTTC,CASSEVDSNYGYTF
many,TRBJ2-7,TRBV12-3/TRBV12-4,NA,TGTGCCAGCAGTTTGGTCGACTACGAGCAGTACTTC,CASSLVDYEQYF
few,TRBJ2-1,TRBV5-1,TRBD2,TGCGCCAGCAGCTCGGGACTAGCTGACTACAATGAGCAGTTCTTC,CASSSGLADYNEQFF
many,TRBJ2-1,TRBV7-3,NA,TGTGCCAGCAGCCTCGGACAGCTCAATGAGCAGTTCTTC,CASSLGQLNEQFF
many,TRBJ1-1,TRBV5-5,NA,TGTGCCAGCAGCTTGGTCCGCTCGGAAGCTTTCTTT,CASSLVRSEAFF
many,TRBJ1-5,TRBV7-2,TRBD1,TGTGCCAGCGGACAGGGGGGCAATCAGCCCCAGCATTTT,CASGQGGNQPQHF
many,TRBJ2-1,TRBV20-1,TRBD2,TGCAGTGCTAGAGATCCCGGGACTAGCATGGTTGAGCAGTTCTTC,CSARDPGTSMVEQFF
many,TRBJ2-5,TRBV12-3/TRBV12-4,NA,TGTGCCAGCATACCTTCGGCCAGGGGTGAGACCCAGTACTTC,CASIPSARGETQYF
many,TRBJ1-4,TRBV12-3/TRBV12-4,NA,TGTGCCAGCAGTAACAGGGAGACTGCTAATGAAAAACTGTTTTTT,CASSNRETANEKLFF
few,TRBJ2-5,TRBV7-3,NA,TGTGCCAGCAGCTTAACGCAGGATCAAGAGACCCAGTACTTC,CASSLTQDQETQYF
many,TRBJ2-3,TRBV5-1,TRBD1,TGCGCCAGCAGCTGGGGACAGGGGGCAGGTAGCACAGATACGCAGTATTTT,CASSWGQGAGSTDTQYF